Given below is one T cell receptor (beta chain) in context. Its antigen is not known. The sample belongs to a study of T cell responses to AZD1222 COVID-19 vaccine. General study points: The repertoires were collected only after the peak T cell response. Unmutated variant regions are reportedly targeted by nearly half of spike-specific TCRs. Only a handful of AZD1222 recipients tested seropositive at baseline.

TCRdb's copy holds only in-frame clones and misses some; the assay was immunoSEQ multiplex PCR. Among under 150,000 clones listed, more than 90% were seen once. The sequences come from peripheral blood, collected 28 days after the second AZD1222 dose. This clonotype was sampled from an adult who received the AZD1222 COVID-19 vaccine.

CDR3 nucleotide sequence: TGCGCCAGCAGCCGGACCGGGACAGGGGTACCCTACGAGCAGTACTTC. This translates into CASSRTGTGVPYEQYF. The V and J genes are TRBV4-3 and TRBJ2-7, with TRBD1 matching over 10 bases. After removal of 4 bases from V and 2 bases from J, the junction contained 8 bases not matched to a gene. The CDR3 is made up of 16 amino acids. The germline V gene has CDR1 LGHNA and CDR2 YSLEER.